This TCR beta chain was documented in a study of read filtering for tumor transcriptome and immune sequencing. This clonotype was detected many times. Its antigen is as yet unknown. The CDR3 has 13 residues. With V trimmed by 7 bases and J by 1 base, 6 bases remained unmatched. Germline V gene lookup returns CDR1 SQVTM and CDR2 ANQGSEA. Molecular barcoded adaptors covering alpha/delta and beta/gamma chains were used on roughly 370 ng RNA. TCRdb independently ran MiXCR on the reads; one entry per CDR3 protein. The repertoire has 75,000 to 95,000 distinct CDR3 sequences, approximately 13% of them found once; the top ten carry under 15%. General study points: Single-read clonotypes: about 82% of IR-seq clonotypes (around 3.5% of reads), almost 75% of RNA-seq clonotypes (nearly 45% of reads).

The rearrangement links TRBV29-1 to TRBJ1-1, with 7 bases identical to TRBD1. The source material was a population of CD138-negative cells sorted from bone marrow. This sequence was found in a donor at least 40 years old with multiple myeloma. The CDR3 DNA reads TGCAGCGCGTATGGACAGGCGAACACTGAAGCTTTCTTT. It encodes CSAYGQANTEAFF.